This paragraph reports one T cell receptor (beta chain). Its antigen is as yet unknown. TCRdb recomputed calls from the RACE reads with MiXCR, one row per CDR3 protein. Of roughly 86,000 distinct CDR3 sequences in the sample, under 12% were seen once. Trimming left V 7 bases short and J 3 bases short, with 6 bases between. CDR1 is SQVTM, CDR2 ANQGSEA, per germline. This CDR3 is 11 amino acids long. The time point denotes: patch test 1, 2 weeks after DPC sensitization. The treatment was: therapeutic diphenylcyclopropenone sensitization with weekly scalp DPC. This sample is part of a study of human T cells and chemical hapten exposure. Overall study context: Doses of diphenylcyclopropenone went to the patients' scalps weekly throughout the approximately 26-week study. Predominantly women, the patients had alopecia areata, totalis or universalis.

Whole-study results and caveats: Versus controls, expanded TCRs had significantly more large CDR3 similarity clusters.

The rearrangement joins TRBV29-1 to TRBJ2-2; D is undetermined. Sequencing used whole blood, obtained in connection with sensitization to the hapten diphenylcyclopropenone (DPC). The TCR comes from a man aged 35-49 years with alopecia areata. Some clones in this sample may be carry-over from other donors' samples. In nucleotides, the CDR3 is TGCAGCGCGTTTGACACCGGGGAGCTGTTTTTT. Its protein product is CSAFDTGELFF.